One sample yielded the 28 T cell receptor beta chains listed below, sequenced in a study of T cells in Graves' hyperthyroidism and ophthalmopathy. Amplified TCR beta CDR3 regions came from RNA transcripts. The TCR CDR3 was amplified in a first-round RT-PCR using the HTBI primer set. TCRdb passed the multiplex PCR reads through MiXCR, listing each CDR3 protein once. Found here are 350,000 to 400,000 distinct CDR3 sequences, approximately 17% of them singletons; the top ten hold 40%. Sequencing was performed on blood. Receptors were obtained from a man aged 18 to 29 with Graves' ophthalmopathy.

The rearrangement links TRBV18 to TRBJ1-5; tentative D call: TRBD1 (5 bases). The V gene lost 3 bases and the J gene lost 10 bases, with 16 bases spanning the gap. The CDR3 length is 14 residues. Germline CDR1 and CDR2: KGHSH and LQKENI. CDR3 coding DNA: TGTGCCAGCTCACCCCGCCAGGGCGAGAGACCCCAGCATTTT. As protein: CASSPRQGERPQHF.

The J gene is TRBJ2-7, the V gene TRBV11-2; the D is unclear. Deletions cut 0 bases from V and 5 bases from J, with 11 bases between. The germline V gene has CDR1 SGHAT and CDR2 FQNNGV. The CDR3 extends over 14 amino acids. In DNA, the CDR3 is TGTGCCAGCAGCTTAGACAGTAGAAAGAACGAGCAGTACTTC. Translated, it gives CASSLDSRKNEQYF.

This clonotype was seen ten or more times. The gene calls are TRBV14 and TRBJ1-2; 8 bases match TRBD1. Germline lookup yields CDR1 SGHDN and CDR2 FVKESK. This CDR3 has 14 residues. V was clipped by 4 bases and J by 3 bases; unmatched bases: 4. CDR3: CASSPGTGHYGYTF. CDR3 DNA: TGTGCCAGCAGCCCGGGGACAGGCCACTATGGCTACACCTTC.

This clonotype appeared a few times. One end of the junction does not line up with germline, which may come from a read error. The rearrangement links TRBV15 to TRBJ2-5, with 9 bases identical to TRBD1. The CDR3 covers 15 residues. CDR1 LNHNV and CDR2 YYDKDF come from the germline V gene (reference sequence). In nucleotides, the CDR3 is TGTGCCACCAGCAGAGGGACAGGGGTCCCTGAGACCCGGTACTTC. Its protein is CATSRGTGVPETRYF.

This clonotype turned up a few times. This rearrangement joins TRBV6-5 to TRBJ2-7; 8 bases line up with TRBD1. Germline values: CDR1 MNHEY, CDR2 SVGAGI. The V and J ends lost 2 bases and 2 bases, in that order; junction bases with no gene match: 5. There are 15 residues in the CDR3. For the CDR3, the DNA is TGTGCCAGCAGTTACAGGACAGGGCTTACCTACGAGCAGTACTTC. Translated: CASSYRTGLTYEQYF.

This chain joins TRBV12-3 or TRBV12-4 and TRBJ1-2, with 11 bases that match TRBD1. The CDR3 spans 12 residues. The ends lost 6 bases at V and 6 bases at J; junction bases unmatched: 0. The CDR3 protein is CASRGQGDGYTF. CDR3 DNA sequence: TGTGCCAGCAGGGGACAGGGGGATGGCTACACCTTC.

This clonotype was counted ten times or more. The rearrangement uses TRBV20-1 and TRBJ2-3, with 8 bases identical to TRBD2. The CDR3 sequence is 16 residues long. Germline V lookup: CDR1 DFQATT, CDR2 SNEGSKA (reference sequence). After removal of 4 bases from V and 2 bases from J, the junction contained 11 bases not matched to a gene. The CDR3 here is CSAKNTGLGNTDTQYF. CDR3 sequence (DNA): TGCAGTGCTAAGAATACGGGACTAGGAAACACAGATACGCAGTATTTT.

The CDR3 protein is CASSLRGVQLHHSPLHF. In DNA form, the CDR3 reads TGTGCCAGCAGCCTGAGAGGAGTCCAACTCCACCATTCACCCCTCCACTTT. This sequence joins TRBV2 and TRBJ1-6, with D hard to call. The germline V gene has CDR1 SNHLY and CDR2 FYNNEI. This CDR3 has 17 residues. With 6 bases removed from V and 8 bases from J, the gap between germline ends came to 23 bases.

This clonotype was observed many times. V is TRBV28 and J is TRBJ1-2; D is unresolved. The CDR3 loop spans 15 amino acids. The germline CDR1 and CDR2 sequences are MDHEN and SYDVKM. The germline V and J ends were trimmed by 4 bases and 6 bases, with 18 bases remaining between them. The CDR3 loop is CASSYNVPGGDGYTF. In DNA, the CDR3 is TGTGCCAGCAGTTACAACGTCCCGGGAGGAGATGGCTACACCTTC.

The sample holds many counts of this clonotype. This chain links TRBV7-2 with TRBJ2-3; D perhaps matches TRBD1 (6 bases). Germline assignment: CDR1 SGHTA and CDR2 FQGNSA. Trimming cost V 7 bases and J 5 bases, with 10 bases left between them. This CDR3 region has 12 residues. The DNA of the CDR3 is TGTGCCAGCACCGTGACAGGAGATACGCAGTATTTT. Its translation: CASTVTGDTQYF.

This clonotype was observed at least ten times. The genes are TRBV5-1 and TRBJ2-7; D is possibly TRBD1 (6 bases). The V end lost 4 bases, the J end lost 6 bases, and 17 bases lay between the germline ends. Germline CDR1 is SGHRS and CDR2 is YFSETQ. The CDR3 totals 14 residues. In nucleotides, the CDR3 is TGCGCCAGCAGCCCGAAGCCGGGACAAGGCGAGCAGTACTTC. It codes for CASSPKPGQGEQYF. Complete variable domain (other parts from reference TRBV5-1 and TRBJ2-7): KAGVTQTPRYLIKTRGQQVTLSCSPISGHRSVSWYQQTPGQGLQFLFEYFSETQRNKGNFPGRFSGRQFSNSRSEMNVSTLELGDSALYLCASSPKPGQGEQYFGPGTRLTVT.

The count of this clonotype is one. Being one base from a much bigger clone, this may be a read error. V and J are TRBV9 and TRBJ1-2, with no clear D. Germline CDR1 reads SGDLS; CDR2 reads YYNGEE. The CDR3 is 16 residues long. The V and J ends lost 0 bases and 8 bases respectively, with 20 bases between them. CDR3 residues: CASSVGGDGSPSGYTF. CDR3 DNA sequence: TGTGCCAGCAGCGTAGGGGGAGACGGAAGCCCATCCGGCTACACCTTC.

In its sample, this clonotype was seen a few times. The gene calls are TRBV2 and TRBJ2-1; 11 bases align to TRBD2. The germline V gene has CDR1 SNHLY and CDR2 FYNNEI. The CDR3 contains 15 residues. Trimming at V came to 6 bases and at J to 4 bases, leaving 5 bases not matched to a gene. In nucleotides, the CDR3 is TGTGCCAGCAGGACGACTAGCGGGGTATACAATGAGCAGTTCTTC. Protein product: CASRTTSGVYNEQFF.

This clonotype showed up just a few times. V and J are TRBV3-1 and TRBJ2-7; D is uncertain. The CDR3 is made up of 14 amino acids. V was shortened by 5 bases and J by 3 bases, with 14 bases between the two germline ends. The germline gives CDR1 LGHDT, CDR2 YNNKEL (reference sequence). The CDR3 DNA reads TGTGCCAGCAGCAACCCGGCAAGGATCTACGAGCAGTACTTC. Its protein is CASSNPARIYEQYF.

This clonotype has just a few counts. The chain links TRBV20-1 to TRBJ2-1; D perhaps matches TRBD1 (6 bases). V lost 1 base, J lost 4 bases, and 20 bases lay in between. The germline V gene encodes CDR1 DFQATT and CDR2 SNEGSKA (reference sequence). The CDR3 runs to 17 residues. The CDR3 DNA reads as TGCAGTGCTAGAGGTGATGCATGGGGGCGAGGGTACAATGAGCAGTTCTTC. Encoded protein: CSARGDAWGRGYNEQFF.

This clonotype was detected ten times or more. J is TRBJ2-1 and V is TRBV6-1; 13 nucleotides align to TRBD2. The CDR3 sequence is 16 residues long. J lost 2 bases, V lost 5 bases, and 3 bases had no gene match. CDR1 MNHNS and CDR2 SASEGT come from the germline V gene. CDR3 loop: CASSTSGGAPYNEQFF. The CDR3 DNA is TGTGCCAGCAGTACTAGCGGGGGGGCCCCCTACAATGAGCAGTTCTTC.

The chain recombines TRBV20-1 with TRBJ2-2, with D possibly TRBD1 on 5 matching bases. CDR1 and CDR2 (germline): DFQATT, SNEGSKA (reference sequence). CDR3 length: 14 residues. The ends were cut back, 6 bases at V and 7 bases at J, with 18 bases in the middle. This CDR3 reads CSARKPGHSGELFF. The CDR3 DNA sequence: TGCAGTGCCAGAAAGCCAGGACATAGCGGGGAGCTGTTTTTT.

V gene TRBV4-1 combines with J gene TRBJ2-7; D gene unclear. V lost 3 bases, J lost 6 bases, and 12 bases lay in between. Germline loops: CDR1 MGHRA, CDR2 YSYEKL. This CDR3 region has 13 residues. CDR3 bases: TGCGCCAGCAGCCAGGTTCCTCCTATCGAGCAGTACTTC. Protein product: CASSQVPPIEQYF.

This clonotype was recorded at least ten times. This chain uses TRBV3-1 with TRBJ2-7; D is tentatively TRBD1 or TRBD2 (5 bases each). The CDR3 spans 15 residues. Trimming took 0 bases from V and 4 from J, leaving 13 bases between them. The germline V gene has CDR1 LGHDT and CDR2 YNNKEL (reference sequence). The CDR3 loop reads CASSQEGDPPYEQYF. DNA for the CDR3: TGTGCCAGCAGCCAAGAAGGGGACCCCCCTTACGAGCAGTACTTC.

There are many counts of this clonotype. The rearrangement uses TRBV3-1 and TRBJ1-5, with D uncertain. The V gene's germline CDR1 is LGHDT and CDR2 YNNKEL (reference sequence). The length of the CDR3 is 15 residues. The V end lost 4 bases, the J end lost 0 bases, and 10 bases lay between the germline ends. The CDR3 spells CASSLDRNSNQPQHF. The CDR3 nucleotides read TGTGCCAGCAGCCTGGACCGAAATAGCAATCAGCCCCAGCATTTT.

The V call is TRBV6-1, the J call TRBJ2-5; TRBD2 matches 9 bases. The CDR3 consists of 15 residues. V lost 3 bases, J lost 4 bases, and 6 bases stayed unmatched. Germline assignment: CDR1 MNHNS and CDR2 SASEGT. CDR3 bases: TGTGCCAGCAGTGAGCTAGCGGGGTCAGTAGAGACCCAGTACTTC. This translates into CASSELAGSVETQYF.

Comments on this clonotype: With a much larger clone just one base away, this may be a read error. The rearrangement uses TRBV11-2 and TRBJ2-5; possible D gene TRBD1, 5 bases. Germline assignment: CDR1 SGHAT and CDR2 FQNNGV. The CDR3 runs to 15 residues. The CDR3 sequence: CVSSSFQDRQETQYF. CDR3 coding DNA: TGTGTCAGCAGCTCTTTTCAAGACAGACAAGAGACCCAGTACTTC. Filled out from reference TRBV11-2 and TRBJ2-5, the complete variable domain reads EAGVAQSPRYKIIEKRQSVAFWCNPISGHATLYWYQQILGQGPKLLIQFQNNGVVDDSQLPKDRFSAERLKGVDSTLKIQPAKLEDSAVYLCVSSSFQDRQETQYFGPGTRLLVL.

In its sample, this clonotype was seen a few times. The chain uses TRBV2 and TRBJ1-2, with unresolved D. This CDR3 has 14 residues. Germline assignment: CDR1 SNHLY and CDR2 FYNNEI. The V and J ends lost 6 bases and 2 bases respectively, with 13 bases between them. CDR3 residues: CASRIDIMNYGYTF. The CDR3 DNA is TGTGCCAGCAGGATTGACATCATGAACTATGGCTACACCTTC. Variable domain in full (rest from reference TRBV2 and TRBJ1-2): EPEVTQTPSHQVTQMGQEVILRCVPISNHLYFYWYRQILGQKVEFLVSFYNNEISEKSEIFDDQFSVERPDGSNFTLKIRSTKLEDSAMYFCASRIDIMNYGYTFGSGTRLTVV.

There are many counts of this clonotype. Here the CDR3 reads CASSLAQNPGELFF. The CDR3 bases are TGTGCCAGCAGCTTAGCGCAGAATCCCGGGGAGCTGTTTTTT. The rearrangement joins TRBV7-2 to TRBJ2-2; D is uncertain. V was shortened by 0 bases and J by 6 bases, with 8 bases between the two germline ends. Germline CDR1 and CDR2: SGHTA and FQGNSA. The CDR3 totals 14 residues.

J is TRBJ1-1 and V is TRBV5-6; no firm D call. The V end lost 4 bases, the J end lost 4 bases, and 11 bases lay between the germline ends. The germline V gene has CDR1 SGHDT and CDR2 YYEEEE. The CDR3 totals 13 residues. CDR3 in DNA: TGTGCCAGCAGCCCCCGGGGTATCACTGAAGCTTTCTTT. It encodes CASSPRGITEAFF.

This sequence joins TRBV2 and TRBJ2-6, with 11 bases aligning to TRBD1. The CDR3 consists of 17 residues. Germline loops: CDR1 SNHLY, CDR2 FYNNEI. V shed 6 bases and J 0 bases; nucleotides not matched to a gene: 4. CDR3 in DNA: TGTGCCAGCAGGGGGGACAGGGGGTTCTCTGGGGCCAACGTCCTGACTTTC. Translating it yields CASRGDRGFSGANVLTF. Complete variable domain (other parts from reference TRBV2 and TRBJ2-6): EPEVTQTPSHQVTQMGQEVILRCVPISNHLYFYWYRQILGQKVEFLVSFYNNEISEKSEIFDDQFSVERPDGSNFTLKIRSTKLEDSAMYFCASRGDRGFSGANVLTFGAGSRLTVL.

The chain joins TRBV27 to TRBJ2-5; D is tentatively TRBD1 or TRBD2 (6 bases each). The germline V and J ends were trimmed by 3 bases and 1 base, with 12 bases remaining between them. Germline CDR1 reads MNHEY; CDR2 reads SMNVEV (reference sequence). There are 15 residues in the CDR3. Here the CDR3 DNA reads TGTGCCAGCAGTTTTCGGGGGCGCCCCCAAGAGACCCAGTACTTC. It is translated as CASSFRGRPQETQYF.

This clonotype was counted ten times or more. The chain links TRBV11-3 to TRBJ2-2; D is undetermined. Germline lookup yields CDR1 SGHNT and CDR2 YENEEA. V was trimmed by 0 bases and J by 6 bases, leaving 2 bases between them. The CDR3 runs 12 residues. CDR3: CASSLEAGELFF. The CDR3 region has the DNA TGTGCCAGCAGCTTAGAAGCCGGGGAGCTGTTTTTT.